Included here is one T cell receptor beta chain sequence, with context. This entry belongs to a study of blood T cell repertoires in COVID-19. V was shortened by 2 bases and J by 10 bases, with 15 bases between the two germline ends. The CDR3 totals 15 residues. The V gene's germline CDR1 is SGHDN and CDR2 FVKESK. Authors' data handling: By means of reference gene primer amplification, nucleated cell counts were estimated. Assay: immunoSEQ multiplex PCR; the TCRdb copy retains only in-frame clones and omits some. V, J and clone size were drawn from that table, and D and trimming were deduced from the DNA. The sample records 130,000 or so clones, about four fifths being singletons.

The chain links TRBV14 to TRBJ1-6; D is ambiguous. The clonotype was recovered from a man aged 30-40 years who had recovered from COVID-19. The specimen was PBMCs or T cells enriched from blood (not recorded which). This chain's CDR3 is CASSQQATVGSPLHF. The CDR3 nucleotides read TGTGCCAGCAGCCAACAGGCCACGGTCGGCTCACCCCTCCACTTT.